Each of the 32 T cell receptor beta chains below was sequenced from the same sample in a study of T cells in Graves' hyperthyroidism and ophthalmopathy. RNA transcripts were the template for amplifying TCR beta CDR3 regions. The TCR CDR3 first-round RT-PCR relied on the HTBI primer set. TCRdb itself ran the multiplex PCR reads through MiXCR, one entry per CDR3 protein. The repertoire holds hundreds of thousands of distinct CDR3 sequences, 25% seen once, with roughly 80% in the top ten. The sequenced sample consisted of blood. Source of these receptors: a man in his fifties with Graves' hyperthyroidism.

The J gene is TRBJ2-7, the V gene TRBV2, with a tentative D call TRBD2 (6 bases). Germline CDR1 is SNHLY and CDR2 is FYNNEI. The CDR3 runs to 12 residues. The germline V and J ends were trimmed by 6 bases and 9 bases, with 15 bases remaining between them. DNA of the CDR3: TGTGCCAGCAGGACCCCTAGCGACCGGCAGTACTTC. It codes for CASRTPSDRQYF. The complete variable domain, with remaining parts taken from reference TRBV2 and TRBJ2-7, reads EPEVTQTPSHQVTQMGQEVILRCVPISNHLYFYWYRQILGQKVEFLVSFYNNEISEKSEIFDDQFSVERPDGSNFTLKIRSTKLEDSAMYFCASRTPSDRQYFGPGTRLTVT.

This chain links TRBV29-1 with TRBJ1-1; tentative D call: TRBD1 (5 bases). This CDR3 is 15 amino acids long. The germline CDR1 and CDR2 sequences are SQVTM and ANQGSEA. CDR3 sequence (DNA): TGCAGTGCTAGAGATGGGGCTTTCGGAGACACTGAAGCTTTCTTT. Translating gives CSARDGAFGDTEAFF.

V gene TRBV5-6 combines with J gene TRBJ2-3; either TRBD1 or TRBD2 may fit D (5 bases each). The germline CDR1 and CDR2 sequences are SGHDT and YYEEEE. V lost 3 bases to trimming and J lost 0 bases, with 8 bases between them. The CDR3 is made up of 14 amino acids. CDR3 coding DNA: TGTGCCAGCAGCTGGGGACCAAGCACAGATACGCAGTATTTT. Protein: CASSWGPSTDTQYF.

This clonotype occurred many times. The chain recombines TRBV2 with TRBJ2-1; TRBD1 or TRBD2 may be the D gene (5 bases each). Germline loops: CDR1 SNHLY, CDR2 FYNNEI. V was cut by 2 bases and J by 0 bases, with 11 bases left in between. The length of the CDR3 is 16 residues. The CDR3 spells CASSERGTSSYNEQFF. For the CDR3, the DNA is TGTGCCAGCAGTGAAAGAGGGACCAGCTCCTACAATGAGCAGTTCTTC.

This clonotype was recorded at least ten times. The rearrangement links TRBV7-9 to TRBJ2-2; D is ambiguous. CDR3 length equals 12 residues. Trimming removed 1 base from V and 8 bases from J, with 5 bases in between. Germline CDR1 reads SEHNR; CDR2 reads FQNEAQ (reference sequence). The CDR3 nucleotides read TGTGCCAGCAGCTTAGGGGCGGGGGAGCTGTTTTTT. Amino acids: CASSLGAGELFF.

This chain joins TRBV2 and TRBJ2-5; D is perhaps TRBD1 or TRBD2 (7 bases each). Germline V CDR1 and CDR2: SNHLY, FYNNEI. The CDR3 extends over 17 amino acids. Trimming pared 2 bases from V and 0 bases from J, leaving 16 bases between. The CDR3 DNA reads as TGTGCCAGCAGTGAAATGGGAGCGGGACAGTACCAAGAGACCCAGTACTTC. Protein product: CASSEMGAGQYQETQYF.

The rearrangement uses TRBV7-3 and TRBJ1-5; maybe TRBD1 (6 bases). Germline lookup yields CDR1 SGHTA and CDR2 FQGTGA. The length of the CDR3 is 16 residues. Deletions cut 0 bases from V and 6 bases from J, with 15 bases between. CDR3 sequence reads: CASSLTRDRRGQPQHF. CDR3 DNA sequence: TGTGCCAGCAGCTTAACGCGAGACAGGAGGGGTCAGCCCCAGCATTTT.

The CDR3 sequence: CATSRGDRGHQETQYF. CDR3 coding DNA: TGTGCCACCAGCAGGGGGGACAGGGGGCACCAAGAGACCCAGTACTTC. The chain links TRBV15 to TRBJ2-5, with 12 bases lining up with TRBD1. After removal of 3 bases from V and 0 bases from J, the junction contained 2 bases not matched to a gene. Germline CDR1 is LNHNV and CDR2 is YYDKDF (reference sequence). This CDR3 has 16 amino acids.

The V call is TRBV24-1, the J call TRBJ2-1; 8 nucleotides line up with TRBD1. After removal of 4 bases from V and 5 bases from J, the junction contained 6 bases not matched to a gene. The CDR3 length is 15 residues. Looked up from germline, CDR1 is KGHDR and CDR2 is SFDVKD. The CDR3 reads CATSDFRDRNNEQFF. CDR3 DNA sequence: TGTGCCACCAGTGACTTCCGGGACAGGAACAATGAGCAGTTCTTC.

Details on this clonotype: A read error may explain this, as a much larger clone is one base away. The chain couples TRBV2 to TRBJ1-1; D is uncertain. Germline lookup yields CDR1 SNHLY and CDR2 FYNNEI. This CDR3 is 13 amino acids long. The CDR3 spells CASGEGMNTEAFF. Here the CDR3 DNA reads TGTGCCAGCGGTGAAGGCATGAACACTGAAGCTTTCTTT. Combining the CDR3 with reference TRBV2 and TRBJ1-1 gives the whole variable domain EPEVTQTPSHQVTQMGQEVILRCVPISNHLYFYWYRQILGQKVEFLVSFYNNEISEKSEIFDDQFSVERPDGSNFTLKIRSTKLEDSAMYFCASGEGMNTEAFFGQGTRLTVV.

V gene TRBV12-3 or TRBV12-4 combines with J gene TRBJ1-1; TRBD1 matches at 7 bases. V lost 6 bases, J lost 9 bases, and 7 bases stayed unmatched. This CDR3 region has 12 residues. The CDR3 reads CASRPPGQKAFF. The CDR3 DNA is TGTGCCAGCAGGCCACCGGGACAGAAAGCTTTCTTT.

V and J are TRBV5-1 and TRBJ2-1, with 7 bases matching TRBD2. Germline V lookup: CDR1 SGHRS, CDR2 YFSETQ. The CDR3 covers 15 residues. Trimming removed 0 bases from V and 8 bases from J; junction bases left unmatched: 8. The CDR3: CASSLDLAAWDEQFF. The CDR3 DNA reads TGCGCCAGCAGCTTGGATCTAGCGGCCTGGGATGAGCAGTTCTTC.

The CDR3 is CASSQQSNYGYTF. CDR3 nucleotide sequence: TGTGCCAGCAGCCAACAGTCTAACTATGGCTACACCTTC. The chain is built from TRBV14 and TRBJ1-2; D is unresolved. The V gene lost 2 bases and the J gene lost 0 bases, with 4 bases spanning the gap. CDR1 SGHDN and CDR2 FVKESK come from the germline V gene. CDR3 length: 13 amino acids.

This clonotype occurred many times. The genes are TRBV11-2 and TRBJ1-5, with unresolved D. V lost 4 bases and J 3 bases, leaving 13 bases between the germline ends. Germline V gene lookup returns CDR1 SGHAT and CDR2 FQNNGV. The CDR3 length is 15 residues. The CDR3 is CASSSTPSSNQPQHF. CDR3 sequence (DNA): TGTGCCAGCAGCTCAACGCCCTCGTCCAATCAGCCCCAGCATTTT.

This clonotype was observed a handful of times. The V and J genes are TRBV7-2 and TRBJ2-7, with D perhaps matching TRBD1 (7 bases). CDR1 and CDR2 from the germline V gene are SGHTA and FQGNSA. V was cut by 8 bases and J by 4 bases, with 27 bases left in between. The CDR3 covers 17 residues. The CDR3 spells CASSPPGPAGQKYEQYF. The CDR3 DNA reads TGTGCCAGCTCACCACCCGGGCCCGCGGGACAGAAATACGAGCAGTACTTC.

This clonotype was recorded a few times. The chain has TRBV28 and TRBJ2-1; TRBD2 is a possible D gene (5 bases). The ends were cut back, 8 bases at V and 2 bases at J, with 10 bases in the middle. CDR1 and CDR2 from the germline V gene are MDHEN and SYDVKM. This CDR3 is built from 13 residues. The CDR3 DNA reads TGTGCCAGCGGTGGACTGGCCTACAATGAGCAGTTCTTC. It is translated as CASGGLAYNEQFF.

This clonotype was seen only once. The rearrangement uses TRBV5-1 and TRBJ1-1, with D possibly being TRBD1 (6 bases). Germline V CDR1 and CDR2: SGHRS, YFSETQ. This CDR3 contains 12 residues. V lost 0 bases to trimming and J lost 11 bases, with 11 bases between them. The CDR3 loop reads CASSLADSEAFF. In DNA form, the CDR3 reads TGCGCCAGCAGCTTGGCGGACAGTGAGGCTTTCTTT.

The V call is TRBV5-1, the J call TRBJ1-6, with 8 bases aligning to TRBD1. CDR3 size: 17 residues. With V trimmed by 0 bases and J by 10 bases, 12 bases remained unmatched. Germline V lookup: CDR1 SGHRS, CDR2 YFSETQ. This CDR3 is CASSLDYPGQGGSPLHF. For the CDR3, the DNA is TGCGCCAGCAGCTTGGACTATCCAGGACAGGGTGGGTCACCCCTCCACTTT.

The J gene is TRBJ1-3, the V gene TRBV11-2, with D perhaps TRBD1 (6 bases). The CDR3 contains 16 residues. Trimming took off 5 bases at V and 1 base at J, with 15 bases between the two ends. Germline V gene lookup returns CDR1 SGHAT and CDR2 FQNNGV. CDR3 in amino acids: CASSPRGDRSGNTIYF. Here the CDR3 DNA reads TGTGCCAGCAGCCCTAGGGGGGACCGGTCTGGAAACACCATATATTTT.

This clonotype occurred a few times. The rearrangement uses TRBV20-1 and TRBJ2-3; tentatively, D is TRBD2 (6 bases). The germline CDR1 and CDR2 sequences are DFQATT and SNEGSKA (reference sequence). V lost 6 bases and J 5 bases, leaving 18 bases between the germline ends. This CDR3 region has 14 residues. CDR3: CSAGTEGGGDTQYF. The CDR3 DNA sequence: TGCAGTGCCGGGACGGAGGGAGGTGGAGATACGCAGTATTTT.

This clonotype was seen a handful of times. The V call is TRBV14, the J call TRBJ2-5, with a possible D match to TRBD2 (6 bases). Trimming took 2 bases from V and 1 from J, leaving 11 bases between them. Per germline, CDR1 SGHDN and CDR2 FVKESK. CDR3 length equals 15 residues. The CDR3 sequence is CASSQLGGLQETQYF. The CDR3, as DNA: TGTGCCAGCAGCCAACTCGGAGGGCTCCAAGAGACCCAGTACTTC.

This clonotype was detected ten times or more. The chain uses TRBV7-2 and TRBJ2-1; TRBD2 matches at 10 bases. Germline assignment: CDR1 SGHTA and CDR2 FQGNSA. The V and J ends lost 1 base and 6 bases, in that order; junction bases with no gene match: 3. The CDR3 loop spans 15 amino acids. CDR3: CASSLGLAGTNEQFF. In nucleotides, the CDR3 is TGTGCCAGCAGCTTAGGACTAGCGGGCACCAATGAGCAGTTCTTC.

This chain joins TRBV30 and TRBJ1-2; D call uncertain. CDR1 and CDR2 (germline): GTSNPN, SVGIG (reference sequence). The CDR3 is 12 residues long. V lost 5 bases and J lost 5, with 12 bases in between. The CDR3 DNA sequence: TGTGCCTGGTTCCCTCCGGGGTATGGCTACACCTTC. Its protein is CAWFPPGYGYTF. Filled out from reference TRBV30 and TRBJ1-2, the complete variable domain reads SQTIHQWPATLVQPVGSPLSLECTVEGTSNPNLYWYRQAAGRGLQLLFYSVGIGQISSEVPQNLSASRPQDRQFILSSKKLLLSDSGFYLCAWFPPGYGYTFGSGTRLTVV.

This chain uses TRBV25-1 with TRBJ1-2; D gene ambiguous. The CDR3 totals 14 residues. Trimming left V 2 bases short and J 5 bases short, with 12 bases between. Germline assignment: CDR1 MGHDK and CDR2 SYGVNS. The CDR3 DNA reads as TGTGCCAGCAGTGAACCGGTACCCCTATATGGCTACACCTTC. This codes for CASSEPVPLYGYTF.

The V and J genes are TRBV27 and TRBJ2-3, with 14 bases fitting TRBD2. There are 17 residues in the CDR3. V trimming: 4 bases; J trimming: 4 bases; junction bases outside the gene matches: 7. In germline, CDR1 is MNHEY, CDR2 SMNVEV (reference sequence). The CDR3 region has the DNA TGTGCCAGCAGTTCCAGACTAGCGGGAGGGGGGGCAGATACGCAGTATTTT. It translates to CASSSRLAGGGADTQYF.

CDR3 in amino acids: CASSFGLAGVSEQYF. The CDR3 nucleotides read TGTGCCAGCAGCTTCGGACTAGCGGGAGTCAGCGAGCAGTACTTC. This chain uses TRBV11-2 with TRBJ2-7; 13 bases are shared with TRBD2. The V segment lost 3 bases and the J segment 6 bases; nucleotides outside the gene matches: 5. Looked up from germline, CDR1 is SGHAT and CDR2 is FQNNGV. This CDR3 spans 15 amino acids.

CDR3 protein: CSAKGGLAGKIGPYEQYF. CDR3 DNA: TGCAGTGCTAAAGGGGGACTAGCGGGAAAAATTGGGCCCTACGAGCAGTACTTC. The J gene is TRBJ2-7, the V gene TRBV20-1; 13 nucleotides agree with TRBD2. The germline V gene encodes CDR1 DFQATT and CDR2 SNEGSKA (reference sequence). The CDR3 extends over 18 amino acids. The V and J ends lost 4 bases and 2 bases, in that order; junction bases with no gene match: 14.

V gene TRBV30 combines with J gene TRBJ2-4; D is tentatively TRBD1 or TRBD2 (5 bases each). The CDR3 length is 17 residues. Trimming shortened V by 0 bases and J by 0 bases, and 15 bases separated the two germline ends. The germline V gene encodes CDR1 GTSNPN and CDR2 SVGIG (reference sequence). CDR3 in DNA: TGTGCCTGGAGTGTCTCATGGGGGTGGGAAGCCAAAAACATTCAGTACTTC. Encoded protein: CAWSVSWGWEAKNIQYF.

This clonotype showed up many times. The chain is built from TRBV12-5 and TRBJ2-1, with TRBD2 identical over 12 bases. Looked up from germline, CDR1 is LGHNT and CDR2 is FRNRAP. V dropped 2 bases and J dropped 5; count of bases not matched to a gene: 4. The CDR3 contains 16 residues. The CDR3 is CASGLLTSGSNNEQFF. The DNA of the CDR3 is TGTGCTAGTGGTTTGCTGACTAGCGGGAGTAACAATGAGCAGTTCTTC.

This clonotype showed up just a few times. CDR3 sequence (DNA): TGTGCCAGCAGTGAAGAAGGCGGGATCTACTACGAGCAGTACTTC. It translates to CASSEEGGIYYEQYF. The chain has TRBV6-1 and TRBJ2-7, with D possibly being TRBD2 (6 bases). This CDR3 spans 15 amino acids. From germline, CDR1 is MNHNS and CDR2 SASEGT. V was cut by 1 base and J by 3 bases, with 13 bases left in between.

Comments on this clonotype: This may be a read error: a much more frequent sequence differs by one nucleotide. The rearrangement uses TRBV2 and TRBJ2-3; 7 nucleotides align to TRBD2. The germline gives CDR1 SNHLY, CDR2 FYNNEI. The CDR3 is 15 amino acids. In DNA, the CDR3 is TGTGTCAGCAGTGCCCCTAGCGGAAGCACAGATACGCAGTATTTT. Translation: CVSSAPSGSTDTQYF.

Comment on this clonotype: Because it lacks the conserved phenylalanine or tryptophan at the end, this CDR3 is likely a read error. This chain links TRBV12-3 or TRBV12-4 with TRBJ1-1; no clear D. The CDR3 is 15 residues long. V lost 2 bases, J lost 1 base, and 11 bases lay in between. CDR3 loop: CASSLPVGTNTEAFS. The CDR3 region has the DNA TGTGCCAGCAGTTTACCCGTGGGCACGAACACTGAAGCTTTCTCT.